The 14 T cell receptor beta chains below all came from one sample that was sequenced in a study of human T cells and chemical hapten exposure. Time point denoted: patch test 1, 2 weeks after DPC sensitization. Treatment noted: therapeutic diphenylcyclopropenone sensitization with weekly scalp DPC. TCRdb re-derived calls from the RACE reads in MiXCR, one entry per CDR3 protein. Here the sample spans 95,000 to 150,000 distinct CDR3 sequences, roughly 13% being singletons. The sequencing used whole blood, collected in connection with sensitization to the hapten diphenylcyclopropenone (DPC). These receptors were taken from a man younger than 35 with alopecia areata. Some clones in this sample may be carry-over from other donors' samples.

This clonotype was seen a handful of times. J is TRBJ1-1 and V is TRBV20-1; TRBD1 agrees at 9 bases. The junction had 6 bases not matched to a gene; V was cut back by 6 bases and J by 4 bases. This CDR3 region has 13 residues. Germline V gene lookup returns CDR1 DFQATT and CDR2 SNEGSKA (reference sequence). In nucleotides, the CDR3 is TGCAGTGCCCAGCCGGACAGGGGCACTGAAGCTTTCTTT. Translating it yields CSAQPDRGTEAFF.

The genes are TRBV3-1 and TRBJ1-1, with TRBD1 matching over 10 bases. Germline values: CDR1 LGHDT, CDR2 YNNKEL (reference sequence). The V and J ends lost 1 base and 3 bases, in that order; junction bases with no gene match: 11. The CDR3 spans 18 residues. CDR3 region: CASSQVSSGGTGDTEAFF. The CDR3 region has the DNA TGTGCCAGCAGCCAAGTTTCAAGCGGGGGGACAGGGGACACTGAAGCTTTCTTT.

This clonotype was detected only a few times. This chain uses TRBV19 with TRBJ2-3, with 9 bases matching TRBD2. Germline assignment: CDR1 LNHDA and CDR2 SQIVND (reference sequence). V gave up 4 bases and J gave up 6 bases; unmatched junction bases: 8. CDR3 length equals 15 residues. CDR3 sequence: CASSTPGLARDTQYF. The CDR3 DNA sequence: TGTGCCAGTAGTACGCCGGGACTAGCAAGGGATACGCAGTATTTT.

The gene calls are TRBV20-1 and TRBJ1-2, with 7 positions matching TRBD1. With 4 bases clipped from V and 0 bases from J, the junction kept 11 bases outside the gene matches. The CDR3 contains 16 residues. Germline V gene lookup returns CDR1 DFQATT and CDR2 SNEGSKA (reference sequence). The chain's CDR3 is CSATSYATGPNYGYTF. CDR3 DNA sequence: TGCAGTGCTACATCCTATGCGACAGGGCCTAACTATGGCTACACCTTC.

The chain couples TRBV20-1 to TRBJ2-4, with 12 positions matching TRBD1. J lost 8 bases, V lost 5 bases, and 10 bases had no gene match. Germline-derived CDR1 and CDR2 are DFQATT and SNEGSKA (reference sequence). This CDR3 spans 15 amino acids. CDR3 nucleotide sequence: TGCAGTGCTGAAGCCGGGACAGGGGGCGCGGACATTCAGTACTTC. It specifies CSAEAGTGGADIQYF.

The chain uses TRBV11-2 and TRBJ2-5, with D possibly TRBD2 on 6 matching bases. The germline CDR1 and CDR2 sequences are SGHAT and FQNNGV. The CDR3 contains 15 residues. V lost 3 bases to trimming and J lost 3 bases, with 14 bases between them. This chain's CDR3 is CASSFARGLKETQYF. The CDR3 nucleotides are TGTGCCAGCAGCTTCGCTAGGGGACTGAAAGAGACCCAGTACTTC.

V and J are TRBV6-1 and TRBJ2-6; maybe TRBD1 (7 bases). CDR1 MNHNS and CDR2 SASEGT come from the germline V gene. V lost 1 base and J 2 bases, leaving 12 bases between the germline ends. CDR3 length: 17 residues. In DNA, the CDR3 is TGTGCCAGCAGTGAAGACGGAGGGGGCCCTGGGGCCAACGTCCTGACTTTC. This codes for CASSEDGGGPGANVLTF.

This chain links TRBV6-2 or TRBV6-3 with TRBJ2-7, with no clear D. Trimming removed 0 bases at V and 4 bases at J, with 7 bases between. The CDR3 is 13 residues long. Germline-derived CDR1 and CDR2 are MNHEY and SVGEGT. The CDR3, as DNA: TGTGCCAGCAGTTACTCGATGGGGTACGAGCAGTACGTC. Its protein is CASSYSMGYEQYV.

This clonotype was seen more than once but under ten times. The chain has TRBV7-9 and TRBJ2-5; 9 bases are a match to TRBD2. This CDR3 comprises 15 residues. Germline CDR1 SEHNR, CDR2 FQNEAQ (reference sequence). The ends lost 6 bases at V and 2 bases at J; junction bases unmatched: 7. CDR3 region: CASRIAGVGQETQYF. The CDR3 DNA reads TGTGCCAGCAGAATAGCGGGGGTGGGGCAAGAGACCCAGTACTTC.

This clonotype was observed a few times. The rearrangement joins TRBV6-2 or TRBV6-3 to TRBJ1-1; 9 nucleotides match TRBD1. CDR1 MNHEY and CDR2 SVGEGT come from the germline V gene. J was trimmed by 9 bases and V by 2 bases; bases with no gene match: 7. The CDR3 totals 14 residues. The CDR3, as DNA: TGTGCCAGCAGTTACCTTGGACAGGGGAGGCAAGCTTTCTTT. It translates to CASSYLGQGRQAFF.

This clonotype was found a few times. The CDR3 DNA sequence: TGCGCCAGCAGTCCCGGGACAGGGGACGAGCAGTACTTC. Translated: CASSPGTGDEQYF. V and J are TRBV10-2 and TRBJ2-7; 10 bases match TRBD1. The CDR3 runs 13 residues. Per germline, CDR1 WSHSY and CDR2 SAAADI. J was trimmed by 5 bases and V by 5 bases; bases with no gene match: 3.

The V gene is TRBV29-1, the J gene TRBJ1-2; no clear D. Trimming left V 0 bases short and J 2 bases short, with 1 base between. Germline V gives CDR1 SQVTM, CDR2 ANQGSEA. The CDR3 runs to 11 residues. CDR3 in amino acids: CSVEENYGYTF. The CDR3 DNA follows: TGCAGCGTTGAAGAAAACTATGGCTACACCTTC.

Here the CDR3 DNA reads TGTGCCAGCAGCTTAGCTGGCAGGGCGAATTCACCCCTCCACTTT. Amino acid sequence: CASSLAGRANSPLHF. This chain joins TRBV7-2 and TRBJ1-6, with D perhaps matching TRBD1 (5 bases). In germline, CDR1 is SGHTA, CDR2 FQGNSA. Trimming pared 0 bases from V and 7 bases from J, leaving 10 bases between. This CDR3 has 15 amino acids. The complete variable domain, with remaining parts taken from reference TRBV7-2 and TRBJ1-6, reads GAGVSQSPSNKVTEKGKDVELRCDPISGHTALYWYRQSLGQGLEFLIYFQGNSAPDKSGLPSDRFSAERTGGSVSTLTIQRTQQEDSAVYLCASSLAGRANSPLHFGNGTRLTVT.

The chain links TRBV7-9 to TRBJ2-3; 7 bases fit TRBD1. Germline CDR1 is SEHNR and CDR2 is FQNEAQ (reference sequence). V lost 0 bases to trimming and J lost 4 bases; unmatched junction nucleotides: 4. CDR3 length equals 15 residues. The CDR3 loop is CASSLARQGPDTQYF. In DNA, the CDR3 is TGTGCCAGCAGCTTAGCGCGACAGGGCCCAGATACGCAGTATTTT.